The clone carrying this T cell receptor (beta chain) showed up many times. Lactation, pregnancy, other autoimmune disease or uncontrolled infection led to exclusion of patients. Researchers took RNA transcripts and amplified the TCR beta CDR3 regions from them. HTBI primers were the set used in a first-round RT-PCR of the TCR CDR3. Using its own MiXCR run on the multiplex PCR reads, TCRdb lists one record per CDR3 protein. The table lists around 600,000 distinct CDR3 sequences, 12% to 15% of them singletons. The data belong to a study of T cells in Graves' hyperthyroidism and ophthalmopathy. The clonotype was recovered from a woman aged 18-29 years with Graves' ophthalmopathy. Sequenced input: blood.

The CDR3 DNA follows: TGTGCCAGCAGTTATTCCACTAGCGGTTACAATGAGCAGTTCTTC. Encoded protein: CASSYSTSGYNEQFF. This chain uses TRBV6-2 or TRBV6-3 with TRBJ2-1; 8 bases are shared with TRBD2. CDR1 is MNHEY, CDR2 SVGEGT, per germline. CDR3 length: 15 amino acids. The V segment lost 3 bases and the J segment 4 bases; nucleotides outside the gene matches: 5.